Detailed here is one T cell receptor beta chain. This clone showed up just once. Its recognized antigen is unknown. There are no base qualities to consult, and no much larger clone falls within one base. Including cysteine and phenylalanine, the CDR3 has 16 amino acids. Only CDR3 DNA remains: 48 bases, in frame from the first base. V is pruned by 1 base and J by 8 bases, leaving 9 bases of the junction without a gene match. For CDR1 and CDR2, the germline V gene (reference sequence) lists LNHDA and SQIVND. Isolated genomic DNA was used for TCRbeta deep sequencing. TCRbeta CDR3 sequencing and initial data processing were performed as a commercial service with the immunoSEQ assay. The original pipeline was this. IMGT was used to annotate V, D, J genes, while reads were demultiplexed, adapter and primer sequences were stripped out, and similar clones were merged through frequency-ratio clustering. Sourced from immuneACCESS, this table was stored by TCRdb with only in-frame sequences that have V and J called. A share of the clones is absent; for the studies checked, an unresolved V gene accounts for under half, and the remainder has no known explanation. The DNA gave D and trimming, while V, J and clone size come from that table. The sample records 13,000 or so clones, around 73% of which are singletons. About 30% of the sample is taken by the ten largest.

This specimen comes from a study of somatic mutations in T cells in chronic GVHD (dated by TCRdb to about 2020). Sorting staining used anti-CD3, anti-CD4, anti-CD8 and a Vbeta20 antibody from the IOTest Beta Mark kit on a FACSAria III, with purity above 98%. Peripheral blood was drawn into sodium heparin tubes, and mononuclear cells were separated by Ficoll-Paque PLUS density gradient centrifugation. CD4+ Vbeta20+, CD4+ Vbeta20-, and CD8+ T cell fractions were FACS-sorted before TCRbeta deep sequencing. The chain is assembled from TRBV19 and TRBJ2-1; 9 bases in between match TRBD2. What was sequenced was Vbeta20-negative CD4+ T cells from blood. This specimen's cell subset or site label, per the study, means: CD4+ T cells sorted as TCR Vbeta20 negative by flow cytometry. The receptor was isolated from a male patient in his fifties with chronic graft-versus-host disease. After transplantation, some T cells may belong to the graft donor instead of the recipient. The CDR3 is CASSIGRSSGKHEQFF. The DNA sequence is TGTGCCAGTAGTATAGGTCGGTCTAGCGGGAAGCATGAGCAGTTCTTC.